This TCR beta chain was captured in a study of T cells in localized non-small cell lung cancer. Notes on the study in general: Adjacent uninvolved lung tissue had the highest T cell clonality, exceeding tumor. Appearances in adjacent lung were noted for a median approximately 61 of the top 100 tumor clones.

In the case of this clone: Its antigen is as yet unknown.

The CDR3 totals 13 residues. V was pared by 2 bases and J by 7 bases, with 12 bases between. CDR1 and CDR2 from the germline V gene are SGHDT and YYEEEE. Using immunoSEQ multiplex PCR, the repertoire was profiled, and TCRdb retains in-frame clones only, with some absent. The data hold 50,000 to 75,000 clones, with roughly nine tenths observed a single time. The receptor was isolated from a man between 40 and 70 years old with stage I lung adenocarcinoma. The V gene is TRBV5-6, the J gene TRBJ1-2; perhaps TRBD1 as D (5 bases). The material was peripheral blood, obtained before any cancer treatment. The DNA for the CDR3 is TGTGCCAGCAGCTTTCAAGGGACGGCTGGCTACACCTTC. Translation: CASSFQGTAGYTF.